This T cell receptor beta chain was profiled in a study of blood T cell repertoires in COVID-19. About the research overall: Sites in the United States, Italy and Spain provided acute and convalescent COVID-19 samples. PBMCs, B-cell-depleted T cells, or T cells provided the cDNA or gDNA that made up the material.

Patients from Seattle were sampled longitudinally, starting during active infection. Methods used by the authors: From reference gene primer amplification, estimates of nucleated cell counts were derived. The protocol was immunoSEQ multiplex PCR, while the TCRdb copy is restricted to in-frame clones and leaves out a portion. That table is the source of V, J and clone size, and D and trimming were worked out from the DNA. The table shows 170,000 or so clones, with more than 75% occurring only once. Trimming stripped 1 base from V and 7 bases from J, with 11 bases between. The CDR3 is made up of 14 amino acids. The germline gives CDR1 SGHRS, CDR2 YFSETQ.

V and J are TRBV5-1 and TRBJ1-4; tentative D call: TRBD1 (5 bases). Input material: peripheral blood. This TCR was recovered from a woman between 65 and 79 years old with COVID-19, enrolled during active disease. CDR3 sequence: CASSLNQGGEKLFF. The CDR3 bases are TGCGCCAGCAGCTTGAACCAGGGAGGTGAAAAACTGTTTTTT.